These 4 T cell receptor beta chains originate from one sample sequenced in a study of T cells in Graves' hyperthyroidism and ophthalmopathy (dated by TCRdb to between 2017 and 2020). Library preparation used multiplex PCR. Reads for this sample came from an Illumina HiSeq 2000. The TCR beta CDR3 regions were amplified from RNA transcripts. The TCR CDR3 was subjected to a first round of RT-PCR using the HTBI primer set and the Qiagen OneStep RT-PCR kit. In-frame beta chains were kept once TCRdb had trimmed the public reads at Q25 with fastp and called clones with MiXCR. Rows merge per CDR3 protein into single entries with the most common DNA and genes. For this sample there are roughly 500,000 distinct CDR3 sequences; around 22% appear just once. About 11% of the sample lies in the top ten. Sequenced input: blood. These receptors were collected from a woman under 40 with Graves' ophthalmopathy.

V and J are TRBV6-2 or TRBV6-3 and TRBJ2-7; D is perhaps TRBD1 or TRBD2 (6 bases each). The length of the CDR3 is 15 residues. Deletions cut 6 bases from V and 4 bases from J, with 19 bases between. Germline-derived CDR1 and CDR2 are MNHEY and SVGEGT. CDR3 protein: CASRVKGGGPYEQYF. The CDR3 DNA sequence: TGTGCCAGCAGGGTTAAGGGGGGCGGTCCTTACGAGCAGTACTTC.

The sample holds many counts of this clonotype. The CDR3 sequence is CASSPRGLETQYF. As DNA, the CDR3 is TGTGCCAGCAGTCCCCGTGGCCTGGAGACCCAGTACTTC. The rearrangement joins TRBV28 to TRBJ2-5; no clear D. Germline V gives CDR1 MDHEN, CDR2 SYDVKM. The CDR3 is made up of 13 amino acids. Trimming took off 5 bases at V and 5 bases at J, with 12 bases between the two ends. The full variable domain, in which reference TRBV28 and TRBJ2-5 provide the parts outside the CDR3, is DVKVTQSSRYLVKRTGEKVFLECVQDMDHENMFWYRQDPGLGLRLIYFSYDVKMKEKGDIPEGYSVSREKKERFSLILESASTNQTSMYLCASSPRGLETQYFGPGTRLLVL.

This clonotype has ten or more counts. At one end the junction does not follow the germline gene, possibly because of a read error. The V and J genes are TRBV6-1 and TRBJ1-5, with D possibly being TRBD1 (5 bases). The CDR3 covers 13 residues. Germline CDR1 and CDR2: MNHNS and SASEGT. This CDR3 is CASSSGTDKSDYF. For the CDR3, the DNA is TGTGCCAGCAGCTCCGGCACGGACAAGTCTGATTATTTT.

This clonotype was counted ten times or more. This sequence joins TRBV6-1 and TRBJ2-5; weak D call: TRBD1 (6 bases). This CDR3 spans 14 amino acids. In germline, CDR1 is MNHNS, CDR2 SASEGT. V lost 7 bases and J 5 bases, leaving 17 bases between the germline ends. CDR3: CASTPQGLRETQYF. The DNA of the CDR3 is TGTGCCAGCACCCCACAGGGTTTGCGGGAGACCCAGTACTTC.